A single sample is the source of the 16 T cell receptor beta chains below, sequenced in a study of CD8 T cells in Susac syndrome. RNA amounts of roughly 0.45 to 1 ug underwent reverse transcription with random hexamers. TCRdb independently ran MiXCR on the immunoSEQ multiplex PCR reads; one entry per CDR3 protein. The sample carries around 130,000 distinct CDR3 sequences, approximately 94% recorded once. Sample: CD4+ T cells from PBMCs. The receptors come from a human donor with multiple sclerosis.

The CDR3 loop reads CASSLLTRNTEAFF. CDR3 in DNA: TGTGCCAGCAGCTTATTGACACGGAACACTGAAGCTTTCTTT. The genes are TRBV7-9 and TRBJ1-1; D is unresolved. The CDR3 spans 14 residues. Trimming pared 2 bases from V and 1 base from J, leaving 8 bases between. Per germline, CDR1 SEHNR and CDR2 FQNEAQ (reference sequence).

The chain employs TRBV7-2 and TRBJ2-5; the D is unclear. Germline assignment: CDR1 SGHTA and CDR2 FQGNSA. This CDR3 region has 13 residues. With 5 bases removed from V and 5 bases from J, the gap between germline ends came to 12 bases. The CDR3 loop is CASSGQLDETQYF. CDR3 DNA: TGTGCCAGCAGCGGGCAACTCGACGAGACCCAGTACTTC. Together with reference TRBV7-2 and TRBJ2-5, the CDR3 gives the full variable domain: GAGVSQSPSNKVTEKGKDVELRCDPISGHTALYWYRQSLGQGLEFLIYFQGNSAPDKSGLPSDRFSAERTGGSVSTLTIQRTQQEDSAVYLCASSGQLDETQYFGPGTRLLVL.

This chain joins TRBV27 and TRBJ1-6; D gene ambiguous. Looked up from germline, CDR1 is MNHEY and CDR2 is SMNVEV (reference sequence). The CDR3 runs to 14 residues. The V and J ends lost 5 bases and 5 bases respectively, with 10 bases between them. CDR3 in amino acids: CASSRQPHNSPLHF. The CDR3 region has the DNA TGTGCCAGCAGTCGGCAGCCACATAATTCACCCCTCCACTTT.

This clonotype occurred once. The genes are TRBV2 and TRBJ2-3, with unresolved D. The V gene lost 4 bases and the J gene lost 2 bases, with 7 bases spanning the gap. There are 13 residues in the CDR3. Per the germline V gene, CDR1 is SNHLY and CDR2 is FYNNEI. CDR3 sequence reads: CASSAWSTDTQYF. CDR3 DNA sequence: TGTGCCAGCAGTGCTTGGTCCACAGATACGCAGTATTTT.

This clonotype was detected only once. The V and J genes are TRBV7-2 and TRBJ2-3; a weak D match, TRBD2 (6 bases). CDR1 and CDR2 from the germline V gene are SGHTA and FQGNSA. The CDR3 length is 15 residues. V gave up 5 bases and J gave up 6 bases, with 18 bases separating them. The CDR3 region is CASSPQGGEQDTQYF. CDR3 nucleotides: TGTGCCAGCAGCCCCCAAGGCGGGGAACAGGATACGCAGTATTTT.

This clonotype was found once. The chain joins TRBV20-1 to TRBJ2-5, with D perhaps matching TRBD1 (6 bases). Germline CDR1 is DFQATT and CDR2 is SNEGSKA (reference sequence). Trimming pared 5 bases from V and 4 bases from J, leaving 14 bases between. This CDR3 contains 13 residues. The CDR3: CSAGDTIGETQYF. The CDR3, as DNA: TGCAGTGCTGGGGACACTATCGGAGAGACCCAGTACTTC.

The V call is TRBV7-9, the J call TRBJ2-7; D might be TRBD1 or TRBD2, each matching 5 bases. Per germline, CDR1 SEHNR and CDR2 FQNEAQ (reference sequence). The CDR3 is made up of 15 amino acids. The ends were cut back, 4 bases at V and 3 bases at J, with 16 bases in the middle. Written as DNA, the CDR3 is TGTGCCAGCAGCTCGTCTCTCGGGACCATCTACGAGCAGTACTTC. As protein: CASSSSLGTIYEQYF.

This chain uses TRBV5-1 with TRBJ2-3; TRBD1 agrees at 9 bases. Unmatched junction bases numbered 2, after V lost 4 bases and J lost 5 bases. The CDR3 has 13 residues. The germline V gene encodes CDR1 SGHRS and CDR2 YFSETQ. The CDR3 coding sequence is TGCGCCAGCAGCAGACAGGGGGGAGATACGCAGTATTTT. Encoded protein: CASSRQGGDTQYF. The full variable domain, completed using reference TRBV5-1 and TRBJ2-3, is KAGVTQTPRYLIKTRGQQVTLSCSPISGHRSVSWYQQTPGQGLQFLFEYFSETQRNKGNFPGRFSGRQFSNSRSEMNVSTLELGDSALYLCASSRQGGDTQYFGPGTRLTVL.

This rearrangement joins TRBV29-1 to TRBJ1-1, with D hard to call. The CDR3 totals 13 residues. In germline, CDR1 is SQVTM, CDR2 ANQGSEA. With 3 bases removed from V and 3 bases from J, the gap between germline ends came to 11 bases. CDR3 sequence (DNA): TGCAGCGTTGATCAGGCGTCGTACACTGAAGCTTTCTTT. Residues: CSVDQASYTEAFF.

The V call is TRBV10-3, the J call TRBJ1-5, with D perhaps TRBD1 (5 bases). Germline V lookup: CDR1 ENHRY, CDR2 SYGVKD. The CDR3 totals 14 residues. Trimming removed 3 bases from V and 4 bases from J, with 10 bases in between. CDR3 sequence: CAISDRDTNQPQHF. In DNA, the CDR3 is TGTGCCATCAGTGACAGGGATACGAATCAGCCCCAGCATTTT.

V gene TRBV30 combines with J gene TRBJ1-2, with 7 bases that match TRBD1. Trimming at V came to 3 bases and at J to 4 bases, leaving 5 bases not matched to a gene. The CDR3 spans 13 residues. Germline V gives CDR1 GTSNPN, CDR2 SVGIG (reference sequence). The CDR3 DNA sequence: TGTGCCTGGAGCCCGGACAGGTCCTATGGCTACACCTTC. Its translation is CAWSPDRSYGYTF.

This clonotype was picked up one time. The chain recombines TRBV5-1 with TRBJ2-3, with D tentatively TRBD2 (5 bases). The CDR3 runs 15 residues. The germline V gene encodes CDR1 SGHRS and CDR2 YFSETQ. V lost 0 bases and J 1 base, leaving 9 bases between the germline ends. The chain's CDR3 is CASSLERTRTDTQYF. In nucleotides, the CDR3 is TGCGCCAGCAGCTTGGAGCGGACCCGCACAGATACGCAGTATTTT.

The chain carries TRBV29-1 and TRBJ2-7; 9 bases line up with TRBD1. The CDR3 totals 13 residues. Germline CDR1 is SQVTM and CDR2 is ANQGSEA. The J segment lost 5 bases and the V segment lost 7 bases, leaving 9 bases of the junction unmatched. The CDR3 region is CSGGGQGRDEQYF. In DNA form, the CDR3 reads TGCAGCGGCGGCGGACAGGGGAGGGACGAGCAGTACTTC.

V gene TRBV7-9 combines with J gene TRBJ2-1; 10 nucleotides align to TRBD2. From germline, CDR1 is SEHNR and CDR2 FQNEAQ (reference sequence). Unmatched junction bases numbered 4, after V lost 4 bases and J lost 4 bases. The CDR3 runs to 15 residues. Here the CDR3 reads CASSSTSGLYNEQFF. The CDR3 DNA reads TGTGCCAGCAGCTCGACTAGCGGGCTTTACAATGAGCAGTTCTTC. The full variable domain, rest sourced from reference TRBV7-9 and TRBJ2-1, is DTGVSQNPRHKITKRGQNVTFRCDPISEHNRLYWYRQTLGQGPEFLTYFQNEAQLEKSRLLSDRFSAERPKGSFSTLEIQRTEQGDSAMYLCASSSTSGLYNEQFFGPGTRLTVL.

The chain links TRBV6-5 to TRBJ1-1; possible D gene TRBD1, 6 bases. V dropped 4 bases and J dropped 8 bases, with 17 bases sitting between them. Germline V CDR1 and CDR2: MNHEY, SVGAGI. The CDR3 has 14 amino acids. The CDR3 bases are TGTGCCAGCAGTTTCTTGGACGGGACATTAGAAGCTTTCTTT. It encodes CASSFLDGTLEAFF.

Only a few counts were recorded for this clonotype. This sequence joins TRBV30 and TRBJ2-7; no clear D gene. Trimming shortened V by 0 bases and J by 1 base, and 4 bases separated the two germline ends. This CDR3 contains 12 residues. Germline V CDR1 and CDR2: GTSNPN, SVGIG (reference sequence). CDR3 protein: CAWSVGSYEQYF. CDR3 nucleotides: TGTGCCTGGAGTGTTGGATCCTACGAGCAGTACTTC.